Below, one T cell receptor beta chain is given with its context. Its specific antigen is unknown. No base qualities exist here, and no much larger clone lies one base off it. This entry comes from a study of OX40 agonist ivuxolimab in advanced cancers. Study-wide context: Ivuxolimab, which targeted the costimulatory receptor OX40 (CD134), was an agonistic, fully human IgG2 monoclonal antibody. Peripheral TCRbeta sequencing aimed to test whether ivuxolimab altered TCR sequence diversity and caused clonal T-cell expansion. Of the 50 to 55 dose-escalation patients, hepatocellular carcinoma was present in around 19, melanoma in approximately 15, renal cell carcinoma in 9 and head and neck cancer in 9. In the dose-escalation cohort, 75% to 90% of patients were male, and the mean age was roughly 56 years with a range of roughly 20 to 79. Patients were allowed to have had prior anti-PD-1, anti-PD-L1 or anti-CTLA-4 therapy, and 40% to 45% of the dose-escalation patients had been treated with checkpoint inhibitors. Three dose-escalation patients achieved partial responses, one with hepatocellular carcinoma and two with cutaneous melanoma. Intravenous ivuxolimab was administered to patients every 2 weeks at six dose levels: 0.01, 0.1, 0.3, 1.5, 3 and 10 mg/kg. The paper covers the monotherapy dose-escalation part of the phase I ivuxolimab trial, which included N ≈ 50 patients. Summary of the overall study and its limitations: Low levels of normalized T-cell clonal expansion were also seen in some patients who did not respond. Partial responders in the 0.1-3.0 mg/kg groups had among the lowest normalized peripheral clonal expansion, especially among CD8+ T cells. After ivuxolimab, expanded clones were on average more numerous among CD8+ T cells than among CD4+ T cells. The antigen specificity of the peripheral T cells that underwent clonal expansion was not determined. At doses of 0.1 to 3.0 mg/kg, clonal expansion of both CD4+ and CD8+ blood T cells was observed from baseline to week 6.

The trial excluded patients who had a history of autoimmune disease or who were on systemic immunosuppression. Peripheral blood for TCR sequencing was collected from all dose cohorts at baseline, on cycle 4 day 1, and on cycle 7 day 1. Samples came from an open-label, multicenter, first-in-human phase I dose-escalation trial of ivuxolimab. The trial enrolled adults with locally advanced or metastatic head and neck squamous cell, hepatocellular, melanoma or renal cell carcinoma. Before TCR sequencing, CD4+ T cells and CD8+ T cells were sorted from peripheral blood as separate populations. To sequence the TCRbeta CDR3 region, genomic DNA was isolated from the sorted cells. The immunoSEQ Assay was used for sequencing of TCRbeta CDR3 regions. Here the immuneACCESS table is served through TCRdb, limited to in-frame sequences with V and J called. Missing clones are a known gap in these copies; in checked studies unresolved V genes cover under half, and the rest lacks a known reason. Within this sample are some 86,000 clones, with about 94% of them counted one time only. 9.5% to 10% of the sample is in the top ten clones.

From a lookup of the germline V gene, CDR1 and CDR2 are SGHRS and YFSETQ. The CDR3 spans 14 residues, from the cysteine through the phenylalanine. CDR3 DNA only is kept here, 42 bases in frame from base 1. This sequence uses TRBV5-1 and TRBJ2-5, with 9 junctional bases fitting TRBD2. The closer fit of TRBJ2-7 to the DNA end suggests the J call may be wrong. The sequences come from CD4+ or CD8+ T cells sorted from blood, collected in a trial of the OX40 agonist ivuxolimab. This sequence originates from an adult with an advanced solid tumor such as melanoma, head and neck, liver or kidney cancer. In nucleotides, the sequence is TGCGCCAGCAGCCTACCCGGGACTAGCAACGAGCAGTACTTC. It is translated as CASSLPGTSNEQYF.